This T cell receptor beta chain was sequenced during a study of siplizumab effects on memory and regulatory T cells. Worth noting for this clone: Its specificity is not known.

Points from the study as a whole: Proliferating siplizumab-culture Tregs lacked confirmation of suppressive function. Naive T cells were seemingly more diverse than memory cells, and major contributions to the alloresponse seemed to be made by them. Neither a naive nor a memory phenotype was assignable to roughly 75-95% of proliferating CD4+ or CD8+ clones.

Approximately 100,000 TCR templates per sample were assayed. This table comes from immunoSEQ multiplex PCR, and its TCRdb copy is limited to in-frame clones, with some not included. The table includes 100,000 or so clones, 94% detected once. This CDR3 contains 15 residues. Deletions cut 2 bases from V and 6 bases from J, with 13 bases between. The germline V gene encodes CDR1 MDHEN and CDR2 SYDVKM. The material sequenced was Tregs sorted from blood. The chain is built from TRBV28 and TRBJ1-4, with D perhaps matching TRBD1 (6 bases). This clonotype originated in a human donor in good health. The CDR3 loop reads CASSLQGPRDEKLFF. The DNA of the CDR3 is TGTGCCAGCAGTTTACAGGGGCCCCGGGATGAAAAACTGTTTTTT.